The 18 T cell receptor beta chains reported below all come from one sample, sequenced in a study of blood T cell repertoires in COVID-19. Produced via immunoSEQ multiplex PCR; TCRdb's table is partial and in-frame only. The table includes about 100,000 clones, around 80% detected once. Sequenced material: peripheral blood. The receptors were sampled from a man aged 65-85 years with acute or convalescent COVID-19.

The chain is built from TRBV5-1 and TRBJ2-6; TRBD1 is a possible D gene (6 bases). Germline CDR1 reads SGHRS; CDR2 reads YFSETQ. The CDR3 covers 16 residues. V was cut by 5 bases and J by 0 bases, with 12 bases left in between. CDR3 amino acids: CASSRGQNSGANVLTF. The CDR3 nucleotides read TGCGCCAGCAGTCGGGGACAAAACTCTGGGGCCAACGTCCTGACTTTC.

The chain employs TRBV5-5 and TRBJ2-2, with D tentatively TRBD1 (5 bases). Germline V gene sequence: CDR1 SGHKS, CDR2 YYEKEE (reference sequence). This CDR3 comprises 16 residues. With 0 bases removed from V and 4 bases from J, the gap between germline ends came to 13 bases. DNA for the CDR3: TGTGCCAGCAGCTTGGGGGCAGGGTTGGTCACCGGGGAGCTGTTTTTT. This encodes CASSLGAGLVTGELFF.

This chain uses TRBV2 with TRBJ2-7, with 8 bases fitting TRBD1. V lost 6 bases and J lost 7; bases outside the gene matches: 11. The CDR3 sequence is 14 residues long. The V gene's germline CDR1 is SNHLY and CDR2 FYNNEI. The CDR3 nucleotides read TGTGCCAGCAGACCACAGGGGGGCACTCGGGAGCAGTACTTC. It specifies CASRPQGGTREQYF. The whole variable domain, filled in from reference TRBV2 and TRBJ2-7, reads EPEVTQTPSHQVTQMGQEVILRCVPISNHLYFYWYRQILGQKVEFLVSFYNNEISEKSEIFDDQFSVERPDGSNFTLKIRSTKLEDSAMYFCASRPQGGTREQYFGPGTRLTVT.

The J gene is TRBJ1-1, the V gene TRBV29-1; 8 bases align to TRBD1. This CDR3 spans 12 amino acids. Germline V gene lookup returns CDR1 SQVTM and CDR2 ANQGSEA. The trim removed 6 bases at V and 5 bases at J, leaving 5 bases unmatched. DNA of the CDR3: TGCAGCGTGAACCGGGACAGGACTGAAGCTTTCTTT. This encodes CSVNRDRTEAFF. Full variable domain (remainder filled in from reference TRBV29-1 and TRBJ1-1): SAVISQKPSRDICQRGTSLTIQCQVDSQVTMMFWYRQQPGQSLTLIATANQGSEATYESGFVIDKFPISRPNLTFSTLTVSNMSPEDSSIYLCSVNRDRTEAFFGQGTRLTVV.

V is TRBV4-1 and J is TRBJ1-6; 7 nucleotides align to TRBD1. The CDR3 sequence is 16 residues long. The trim removed 4 bases at V and 5 bases at J, leaving 8 bases unmatched. From germline, CDR1 is MGHRA and CDR2 YSYEKL. The CDR3 loop reads CASSPETGLNNSPLHF. The CDR3, as DNA: TGCGCCAGCAGCCCAGAGACAGGGTTGAATAATTCACCCCTCCACTTT.

The chain has TRBV9 and TRBJ2-1, with D hard to call. The V end lost 0 bases, the J end lost 5 bases, and 9 bases lay between the germline ends. Germline values: CDR1 SGDLS, CDR2 YYNGEE. The CDR3 consists of 14 residues. The CDR3 spells CASSVVELHNEQFF. The CDR3 DNA sequence: TGTGCCAGCAGCGTAGTTGAGCTCCACAATGAGCAGTTCTTC. Filled out from reference TRBV9 and TRBJ2-1, the complete variable domain reads DSGVTQTPKHLITATGQRVTLRCSPRSGDLSVYWYQQSLDQGLQFLIQYYNGEERAKGNILERFSAQQFPDLHSELNLSSLELGDSALYFCASSVVELHNEQFFGPGTRLTVL.

The chain recombines TRBV5-8 with TRBJ1-6, with D hard to call. The V gene's germline CDR1 is SGHTS and CDR2 YDEGEE. V gave up 4 bases and J gave up 4 bases, with 15 bases separating them. CDR3 length: 16 amino acids. The CDR3 coding sequence is TGTGCCAGCAGCCCCCTTGATGGAGGATATAATTCACCCCTCCACTTT. As protein: CASSPLDGGYNSPLHF.

This clone showed up just once. The chain couples TRBV6-2 or TRBV6-3 to TRBJ1-5, with 8 bases identical to TRBD1. CDR1 is MNHEY, CDR2 SVGEGT, per germline. The junction had 4 bases not matched to a gene; V was cut back by 4 bases and J by 5 bases. CDR3 length equals 14 residues. The CDR3 region is CASSFDRGHQPQHF. The CDR3 DNA sequence: TGTGCCAGCAGTTTCGACAGGGGCCATCAGCCCCAGCATTTT.

This clone has only a few counts. This sequence joins TRBV3-1 (or the pseudogene TRBV3-2) and TRBJ1-2; 8 bases match TRBD1. V trimming: 4 bases; J trimming: 7 bases; junction bases outside the gene matches: 14. The CDR3 is 16 amino acids. Germline CDR1 LGHDT, CDR2 YNNKEL (reference sequence). The CDR3 sequence: CASSPTPGQAESGYTF. The CDR3 coding sequence is TGTGCCAGCAGCCCCACCCCGGGACAGGCTGAGTCTGGCTACACCTTC.

The V gene is TRBV6-5, the J gene TRBJ2-1, with 8 nucleotides matching TRBD1. There are 13 residues in the CDR3. With V trimmed by 10 bases and J by 4 bases, 6 bases remained unmatched. Germline V CDR1 and CDR2: MNHEY, SVGAGI. In DNA, the CDR3 is TGTGCCAACTCCGGGACAGGATACAATGAGCAGTTCTTC. Translation gives CANSGTGYNEQFF.

The chain has TRBV9 and TRBJ1-2; possibly TRBD1 for D (5 bases). Germline CDR1 and CDR2: SGDLS and YYNGEE. V was pared by 3 bases and J by 3 bases, with 12 bases between. This CDR3 spans 14 amino acids. CDR3 nucleotide sequence: TGTGCCAGCAGCGGGTCCCAAGGGGACTATGGCTACACCTTC. This codes for CASSGSQGDYGYTF. The full variable domain, rest sourced from reference TRBV9 and TRBJ1-2, is DSGVTQTPKHLITATGQRVTLRCSPRSGDLSVYWYQQSLDQGLQFLIQYYNGEERAKGNILERFSAQQFPDLHSELNLSSLELGDSALYFCASSGSQGDYGYTFGSGTRLTVV.

The V gene is TRBV2, the J gene TRBJ2-7; TRBD2 aligns across 9 bases. The V gene end was trimmed by 2 bases and the J gene end by 1 base; junction bases not matched to a gene: 3. Germline CDR1 reads SNHLY; CDR2 reads FYNNEI. The CDR3 is 15 residues long. The CDR3 coding sequence is TGTGCCAGCAGTGAACTAGCGGGGCTATCCTACGAGCAGTACTTC. Amino acid sequence: CASSELAGLSYEQYF. The complete variable domain, with remaining parts taken from reference TRBV2 and TRBJ2-7, reads EPEVTQTPSHQVTQMGQEVILRCVPISNHLYFYWYRQILGQKVEFLVSFYNNEISEKSEIFDDQFSVERPDGSNFTLKIRSTKLEDSAMYFCASSELAGLSYEQYFGPGTRLTVT.

The chain combines TRBV3-1 (or the pseudogene TRBV3-2) with TRBJ2-7; 8 nucleotides match TRBD1. Germline CDR1 and CDR2: LGHDT and YNNKEL (reference sequence). The CDR3 runs to 15 residues. Trimming cost V 0 bases and J 3 bases; bases outside gene matches: 4. CDR3 coding DNA: TGTGCCAGCAGCCAAGACTGGACAGGGAGCTACGAGCAGTACTTC. This sequence encodes CASSQDWTGSYEQYF.

This chain uses TRBV27 with TRBJ1-5; TRBD1 might be the D (6 bases). Germline V gene data show CDR1 as MNHEY and CDR2 as SMNVEV (reference sequence). The CDR3 runs 15 residues. The V gene lost 5 bases and the J gene lost 7 bases, with 18 bases spanning the gap. The CDR3 region is CASSTLGGVGQPQHF. DNA of the CDR3: TGTGCCAGCAGTACCCTAGGGGGGGTTGGGCAGCCCCAGCATTTT.

The CDR3 spells CASSFGTATYNTEAFF. The CDR3, as DNA: TGTGCCAGCAGCTTTGGAACAGCAACATATAACACTGAAGCTTTCTTT. The chain is built from TRBV12-1 and TRBJ1-1; the DNA was not used to check the table's D call, TRBD1. TRBV12-1 is termed a pseudogene. The CDR3 has 16 amino acids.

This clone was counted only a few times. The chain combines TRBV7-9 with TRBJ1-4, with D perhaps matching TRBD1 (5 bases). Trimming left V 5 bases short and J 1 base short, with 8 bases between. Germline values: CDR1 SEHNR, CDR2 FQNEAQ (reference sequence). The CDR3 is made up of 14 amino acids. Here the CDR3 DNA reads TGTGCCAGCAGCCCGGGACTAACTAATGAAAAACTGTTTTTT. Its protein product is CASSPGLTNEKLFF.

The V gene is TRBV19, the J gene TRBJ1-2, with TRBD1 as a possible D gene (5 bases). The CDR3 runs 15 residues. Trimming took 3 bases from V and 9 from J, leaving 20 bases between them. Germline-derived CDR1 and CDR2 are LNHDA and SQIVND (reference sequence). CDR3 sequence (DNA): TGTGCCAGTAGTATGAGACAGACTGCCCGGAGACGCTACACCTTC. This translates into CASSMRQTARRRYTF.

This sequence joins TRBV7-9 and TRBJ1-2; D is uncertain. V lost 1 base and J 7 bases, leaving 10 bases between the germline ends. CDR3 length: 13 amino acids. Germline CDR1 is SEHNR and CDR2 is FQNEAQ (reference sequence). CDR3 DNA: TGTGCCAGCAGCTTAGAACACGCTCTTGGCTACACCTTC. It codes for CASSLEHALGYTF.